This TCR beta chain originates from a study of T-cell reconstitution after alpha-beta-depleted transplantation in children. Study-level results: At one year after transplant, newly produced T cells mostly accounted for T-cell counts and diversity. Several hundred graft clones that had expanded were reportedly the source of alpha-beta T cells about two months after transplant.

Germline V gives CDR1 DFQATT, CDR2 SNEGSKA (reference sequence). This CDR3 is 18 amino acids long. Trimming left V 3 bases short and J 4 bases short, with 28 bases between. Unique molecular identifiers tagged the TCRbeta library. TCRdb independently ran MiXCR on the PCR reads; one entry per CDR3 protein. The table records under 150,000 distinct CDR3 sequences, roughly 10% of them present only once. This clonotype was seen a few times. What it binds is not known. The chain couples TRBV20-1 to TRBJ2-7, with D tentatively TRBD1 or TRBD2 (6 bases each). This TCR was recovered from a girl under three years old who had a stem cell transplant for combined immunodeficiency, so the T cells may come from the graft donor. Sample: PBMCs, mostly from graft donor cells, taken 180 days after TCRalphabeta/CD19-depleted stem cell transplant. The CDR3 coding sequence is TGCAGTGCTAGGAGTAGAGGTGGAGGGGGGATCCCTAGGTACGAGCAGTACTTC. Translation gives CSARSRGGGGIPRYEQYF.